This entry features one T cell receptor beta chain sequence. This clonotype was found a few times. The antigen this receptor binds is unknown. Per-base qualities were not stored, and no clone one base away is much larger. The method behind the library was 5' RACE. TCRdb shows the sequencer as Illumina MiSeq. TCRdb handled the public reads itself, with Q25 trimming in fastp and clone calling in MiXCR, and kept productive beta chains. Rows are unified per CDR3 protein, each entry keeping the most common DNA and genes. In all, the sample holds 65,000 to 70,000 distinct CDR3 sequences, and about 16% of those were seen once. The ten most abundant clones make up approximately 5% of the sample. This entry comes from a study of HIV-infected patients and healthy controls (dated by TCRdb to about 2014). The receptor was derived from a human donor in good health. The material sequenced was CD4+ T cells from blood.

In nucleotide form, the sequence is TGCGCCAGCAGCTGGACGGGGGCGGCAGGCTACACCTTC. Translated, it gives CASSWTGAAGYTF. This chain is built from TRBV5-1 and TRBJ1-2, with TRBD1 as a weak D call on 6 bases. The germline V gene encodes CDR1 SGHRS and CDR2 YFSETQ. From the cysteine up to the phenylalanine, the CDR3 has a length of 13 residues. The retained sequence is limited to the CDR3, 39 bases, with the frame set at the first base. V is reduced by 3 bases and J by 8 bases, leaving a spacing of 14 bases between them.